Listed below are T cell receptor beta chains from one sample, sequenced in a study of glioma-infiltrating T cells. From the multiplex PCR reads, TCRdb called clonotypes with MiXCR, one entry per CDR3 protein. Altogether about 110,000 distinct CDR3 sequences are present, 20% to 25% being singletons, with the ten largest covering about a third. The sample comprised glioma tissue, nonneoplastic brain tissue, or PBMCs (not recorded which). These receptors originate from a human donor with low-grade glioma or glioblastoma, undergoing nonglioma brain surgery, or in good health (not recorded which). Each CDR3 is given with its conserved first and last residue. The D gene is left open where the match is weak. Size is omitted from some rows. Given values are once, few, many or a class for expanded clones.

cdr3_length	v_call	clone_size	j_call	d_call	cdr3_aa	cdr3_nt
16	TRBV6-2/TRBV6-3	NA	TRBJ2-3	TRBD2	CVSSYIGRAGTDTQYF	TGTGTTAGTAGTTACATCGGGAGGGCCGGCACAGATACGCAGTATTTT
15	TRBV6-5	many	TRBJ2-3	NA	CASSYSFGSTDTQYF	TGTGCCAGCAGTTACTCTTTCGGAAGCACAGATACGCAGTATTTT
12	TRBV6-2/TRBV6-3	NA	TRBJ2-2	NA	CASSNNSGELFF	TGTGCCAGCAGTAACAACTCCGGGGAGCTGTTTTTT
17	TRBV7-9	many	TRBJ2-1	TRBD2	CASCLNAGTSGLNEQFF	TGTGCCAGCTGCTTAAACGCCGGGACTAGCGGGCTCAATGAGCAGTTCTTC
11	TRBV27	NA	TRBJ1-2	NA	CASSLGTGYTF	TGTGCCAGCAGTTTAGGGACAGGCTACACCTTC
16	TRBV16	many	TRBJ1-2	NA	CASSPQLGGINYGYTF	TGTGCCAGCAGCCCACAATTAGGAGGGATAAACTATGGCTACACCTTC
13	TRBV2	many	TRBJ1-4	NA	CASRRGSNEKLFF	TGTGCCAGCAGGAGGGGAAGTAATGAAAAACTGTTTTTT
13	TRBV28	many	TRBJ2-3	NA	CASSFWAVKVQYF	TGTGCCAGCAGTTTCTGGGCCGTGAAGGTGCAGTATTTT
17	TRBV7-2	many	TRBJ2-7	TRBD2	CASSLMVASGRSYEQYF	TGTGCCAGCAGCTTAATGGTTGCTAGCGGGCGTTCCTACGAGCAGTACTTC
12	TRBV3-1	many	TRBJ2-5	NA	CASSQTLETQYF	TGTGCCAGCAGCCAAACCCTAGAGACCCAGTACTTC
15	TRBV7-3	NA	TRBJ2-3	TRBD1	CASSLVRGGRDTHYF	TGTGCCAGCAGCCTAGTTCGAGGGGGCAGGGATACGCATTATTTT
13	TRBV5-1	many	TRBJ2-7	TRBD1	CASGDRAIGEQYF	TGCGCCAGCGGGGACAGGGCTATCGGCGAGCAGTACTTC
15	TRBV7-9	many	TRBJ1-1	TRBD1	CASSLGGTGKTEAFF	TGTGCCAGCAGCTTAGGGGGGACAGGTAAAACTGAAGCTTTCTTT
15	TRBV6-1	NA	TRBJ2-5	TRBD2	CASTGLAGGYNKQYF	TGTGCCAGCACCGGACTAGCGGGAGGGTACAATAAGCAGTACTTC
14	TRBV5-1	few	TRBJ1-4	TRBD1	CASSLIGGDEKLFF	TGCGCCAGCAGCTTAATAGGGGGCGACGAAAAACTGTTTTTT
14	TRBV5-1	few	TRBJ1-1	NA	CASSFGPGTTEAFF	TGCGCCAGCAGCTTTGGACCAGGAACGACTGAAGCTTTCTTT
17	TRBV6-1	many	TRBJ1-3	NA	CASSRLKPWAGGNTIYF	TGTGCCAGCAGTAGACTAAAACCCTGGGCTGGCGGAAACACCATATATTTT